This TCR beta chain is from a study of T cell responses to AZD1222 COVID-19 vaccine. With 6 bases removed from V and 4 bases from J, the gap between germline ends came to 10 bases. This CDR3 has 14 amino acids. Germline V gene sequence: CDR1 SGHDN, CDR2 FVKESK. Clones were sequenced by immunoSEQ multiplex PCR, and TCRdb holds only the in-frame ones, with some missing. Found here are around 140,000 clones, roughly 91% of them singletons; the top ten hold 5.1%. V gene TRBV14 combines with J gene TRBJ1-6; D unresolved. The TCR sequence derives from an adult in good health. The source material was peripheral blood, sampled on day 0 of AZD1222 vaccination. CDR3 in amino acids: CASSAESYNSPLHF. CDR3 in DNA: TGTGCCAGCAGTGCAGAAAGTTATAATTCACCCCTCCACTTT.